These T cell receptor beta chains were read from a single sample in a study of high-grade serous ovarian cancer treatment subgroups. Clones were read by immunoSEQ multiplex PCR, and TCRdb kept only the in-frame ones, dropping some. The table lists approximately 15,000 clones, 73% of them singletons. Source material: tumor tissue. Receptor source: a human donor with high-grade serous ovarian cancer. The CDR3 runs from the conserved cysteine through the conserved F or W. A D gene is named only where the DNA matches it firmly. Only some rows state a clone size, as once, few, many or a class for expanded clones.

CDR3nt: TGTGCCAGCAGCTGGACAGGGGGCCCTTCCTACGAGCAGTACTTC
CDR3aa: CASSWTGGPSYEQYF
abundance: -
v_gene: TRBV7-2
d_gene: TRBD1
j_gene: TRBJ2-7

CDR3nt: TGTGCCAGTAGGGCTGACAGGGGCGGAAACACCATATATTTT
CDR3aa: CASRADRGGNTIYF
abundance: -
v_gene: TRBV19
d_gene: TRBD1
j_gene: TRBJ1-3

CDR3nt: TGTGCCAGCAGTGAAGAAGGGGGCAGCGCAGATACGCAGTATTTT
CDR3aa: CASSEEGGSADTQYF
abundance: large
v_gene: TRBV6-1
d_gene: TRBD1
j_gene: TRBJ2-3

CDR3nt: TGTGCCAGCAGCTCCCTAGCGGGGGGCTCCTACAATGAGCAGTTCTTC
CDR3aa: CASSSLAGGSYNEQFF
abundance: -
v_gene: TRBV7-9
d_gene: TRBD2
j_gene: TRBJ2-1

CDR3nt: TGTGCCAGCAGCCCGAGGGTCCAAGAGACCCAGTACTTC
CDR3aa: CASSPRVQETQYF
abundance: -
v_gene: TRBV7-2
d_gene: -
j_gene: TRBJ2-5

CDR3nt: TGTGCCAGCAGCCCCCTTCGAAACACCGGGGAGCTGTTTTTT
CDR3aa: CASSPLRNTGELFF
abundance: -
v_gene: TRBV14
d_gene: -
j_gene: TRBJ2-2

CDR3nt: TGTGCCAGCAGCGCATCCCAGGGATACAATTCACCCCTCCACTTT
CDR3aa: CASSASQGYNSPLHF
abundance: -
v_gene: TRBV7-2
d_gene: -
j_gene: TRBJ1-6

CDR3nt: TGTGCCAGTAGTATGGGCCCCTATGGCTACACCTTC
CDR3aa: CASSMGPYGYTF
abundance: -
v_gene: TRBV19
d_gene: -
j_gene: TRBJ1-2

CDR3nt: TGTGCCAGCAGTTTATCAGCCAGGGTAGGAGAGACCCAGTACTTC
CDR3aa: CASSLSARVGETQYF
abundance: -
v_gene: TRBV27
d_gene: -
j_gene: TRBJ2-5

CDR3nt: TGTGCCAGCAGCCCAAGAGGGGGCCTCACTGGGAATGAGCAGTTCTTC
CDR3aa: CASSPRGGLTGNEQFF
abundance: -
v_gene: TRBV7-3
d_gene: TRBD1
j_gene: TRBJ2-1

CDR3nt: TGTGCCAGCAGCACTGAGCGGGGGGGCCACAATGAGCAGTTCTTC
CDR3aa: CASSTERGGHNEQFF
abundance: few
v_gene: TRBV11-2
d_gene: TRBD2
j_gene: TRBJ2-1

CDR3nt: TGTGCCAGCAGTTTCTCCTGGGCACCCATGAACACTGAAGCTTTCTTT
CDR3aa: CASSFSWAPMNTEAFF
abundance: -
v_gene: TRBV6-5
d_gene: -
j_gene: TRBJ1-1

CDR3nt: TGTGCCAGCAGCGGACGACTAGTGCAGTCAGATACGCAGTATTTT
CDR3aa: CASSGRLVQSDTQYF
abundance: -
v_gene: TRBV14
d_gene: -
j_gene: TRBJ2-3

CDR3nt: TGTGCCAGCAGCTTAGGGCTAGAAGCTTTCTTT
CDR3aa: CASSLGLEAFF
abundance: medium-sized
v_gene: TRBV7-9
d_gene: -
j_gene: TRBJ1-1

CDR3nt: TGCGCCAGCAGCCCCGGGGGGGCCCAAGAGACCCAGTACTTC
CDR3aa: CASSPGGAQETQYF
abundance: -
v_gene: TRBV5-1
d_gene: TRBD2
j_gene: TRBJ2-5

CDR3nt: TGTGCTAGCAGCCGAGGCGGGGGATACAATGAGCAGTTCTTC
CDR3aa: CASSRGGGYNEQFF
abundance: -
v_gene: TRBV7-7
d_gene: TRBD2
j_gene: TRBJ2-1

CDR3nt: TGCGCCAGCAGCTTGGACGGGGCCGGGGTGAGGGAGCTGTTTTTT
CDR3aa: CASSLDGAGVRELFF
abundance: -
v_gene: TRBV5-1
d_gene: -
j_gene: TRBJ2-2

CDR3nt: TGCAGCGTCCGCCGGGAGGCTGAAGCTTTCTTT
CDR3aa: CSVRREAEAFF
abundance: few
v_gene: TRBV29-1
d_gene: -
j_gene: TRBJ1-1

CDR3nt: TGCGCCAGCAGCTTGGGGGACAGGGGCTATGGCTACACCTTC
CDR3aa: CASSLGDRGYGYTF
abundance: once
v_gene: TRBV5-1
d_gene: TRBD1
j_gene: TRBJ1-2

CDR3nt: TGTGCCAGCAGCCAAGGGCGGCTTAATTCACCCCTCCACTTT
CDR3aa: CASSQGRLNSPLHF
abundance: few
v_gene: TRBV14
d_gene: -
j_gene: TRBJ1-6

CDR3nt: TGTGCCAGCAGTGAAAGGTACGGCTACACCTTC
CDR3aa: CASSERYGYTF
abundance: -
v_gene: TRBV6-5
d_gene: -
j_gene: TRBJ1-2

CDR3nt: TGCGCCAGCAGCCCGGGGGGGGTAGGCAATGAGCAGTTCTTC
CDR3aa: CASSPGGVGNEQFF
abundance: -
v_gene: TRBV5-1
d_gene: TRBD2
j_gene: TRBJ2-1